This T cell receptor beta chain derives from a study of T cell repertoires in cytomegalovirus infection. Study-level background: Used in the study were CMV epitopes, some recently identified and HLA-C-restricted, others well-studied and HLA-B-restricted. Through public TCR beta signatures, both CMV infection and matching HLA type were indicated.

TCRdb ran MiXCR on the reads and lists one entry per CDR3 protein. The profile shows around 430,000 distinct CDR3 sequences, 42% of them singletons. Overall study results and limits: Identification of carriers of CMV plus the relevant HLA was performed using cumulative public TCR beta family frequency. Predominance within the ex vivo response was attributable to HLA-C-restricted CMV-specific TCR beta clonotypes.

Germline CDR1 and CDR2: DFQATT and SNEGSKA (reference sequence). The CDR3 runs 13 residues. Trimming left V 5 bases short and J 5 bases short, with 15 bases between. Concerning this clonotype: The antigen is not known.

Sequences were derived from cultured PBMCs, sampled from culture after CMV antigen stimulation. The clonotype originates from a human donor in good health (CMV status not recorded). Some clones in this sample may be carry-over from other donors' samples. The chain links TRBV20-1 to TRBJ2-5; D may be TRBD2 (5 bases). The CDR3 is CSAQSGSRETQYF. CDR3 nucleotides: TGCAGTGCTCAATCGGGGTCGCGGGAGACCCAGTACTTC.